This T cell receptor (beta chain) appears in the sequencing data of a study of T cells in Graves' hyperthyroidism and ophthalmopathy. Researchers amplified the TCR beta CDR3 regions from RNA transcripts. TCR CDR3 underwent first-round RT-PCR with the HTBI primer set. MiXCR, run by TCRdb on the multiplex PCR reads, gives a single entry per CDR3 protein. The table shows about 280,000 distinct CDR3 sequences, with 20% to 30% occurring only once. Overall study findings and caveats: Expanded thyroid clonotypes (above 0.001) were mostly also found in blood.

This clonotype was recorded many times. Its antigen is currently unknown. The CDR3 has 12 residues. V was pared by 5 bases and J by 8 bases, with 9 bases between. Drawn at first hyperthyroidism diagnosis, the blood sample preceded any ophthalmopathy symptoms. Out of approximately 10 ml of fresh peripheral blood came the PBMCs. This chain joins TRBV12-3 or TRBV12-4 and TRBJ2-2; weak D call: TRBD1 (6 bases). This receptor was identified in a man between 40 and 49 years old with Graves' hyperthyroidism that later progressed to Graves' ophthalmopathy. The sequencing input was blood. The CDR3 sequence: CASSPGEGELFF. In DNA form, the CDR3 reads TGTGCCAGCAGTCCAGGGGAAGGGGAGCTGTTTTTT.